The 29 T cell receptor beta chains given below trace back to one sample, sequenced in a study of cytomegalovirus exposure and HLA in healthy donors. Measured with immunoSEQ multiplex PCR; TCRdb has only the in-frame clones, and not every one. The sample includes about 120,000 clones, around 87% of them seen just once. Material: PBMCs. These receptors were taken from a woman aged 18-35 years in good health and CMV-seropositive.

Only one count was recorded for this clone. This chain connects TRBV15 to TRBJ1-4, with D perhaps matching TRBD1 (6 bases). The CDR3 loop spans 14 amino acids. Germline V gene lookup returns CDR1 LNHNV and CDR2 YYDKDF (reference sequence). The V end was cut by 4 bases, the J end by 8 bases, with 14 bases between. The CDR3 loop reads CATSTTGIGEKLFF. In DNA form, the CDR3 reads TGTGCCACCAGCACCACAGGGATTGGAGAAAAACTGTTTTTT.

This clone has only one observation. The rearrangement joins TRBV7-2 to TRBJ1-3, with TRBD1 matching over 10 bases. CDR3 length: 17 residues. Germline values: CDR1 SGHTA, CDR2 FQGNSA. V dropped 5 bases and J dropped 2; count of bases not matched to a gene: 9. CDR3 nucleotides: TGTGCCAGCAGCCTGAGGGACAGGGGAGTCACTGGAAACACCATATATTTT. As protein: CASSLRDRGVTGNTIYF.

The rearrangement joins TRBV27 to TRBJ1-5; 12 bases align to TRBD1. Germline assignment: CDR1 MNHEY and CDR2 SMNVEV (reference sequence). The ends lost 4 bases at V and 7 bases at J; junction bases unmatched: 14. There are 18 residues in the CDR3. The CDR3 region is CASSSWNGTGGYGQPQHF. DNA for the CDR3: TGTGCCAGCAGTTCCTGGAACGGGACAGGGGGCTATGGCCAGCCCCAGCATTTT.

The chain has TRBV28 and TRBJ1-2; 10 bases line up with TRBD1. After removal of 6 bases from V and 8 bases from J, the junction contained 9 bases not matched to a gene. The CDR3 runs 14 residues. CDR1 and CDR2 from the germline V gene are MDHEN and SYDVKM. This CDR3 is CASRRQGAPGGYTF. The CDR3 DNA follows: TGTGCCAGCAGAAGACAGGGGGCGCCGGGCGGCTACACCTTC.

CDR3 residues: CASSPSTSQPQHF. CDR3 bases: TGTGCCAGCAGCCCAAGCACCTCCCAGCCCCAGCATTTT. The chain is built from TRBV7-2 and TRBJ1-5; D unclear. This CDR3 region has 13 residues. Germline V gene lookup returns CDR1 SGHTA and CDR2 FQGNSA. Deletions cut 5 bases from V and 7 bases from J, with 12 bases between.

This clone was counted only a few times. The chain links TRBV2 to TRBJ1-1, with TRBD1 as a possible D gene (5 bases). The ends were cut back, 5 bases at V and 4 bases at J, with 11 bases in the middle. The CDR3 contains 13 residues. The germline CDR1 and CDR2 sequences are SNHLY and FYNNEI. CDR3 DNA: TGTGCCAGCAGTCGACAGAGTACCACTGAAGCTTTCTTT. Translation: CASSRQSTTEAFF.

The genes are TRBV5-4 and TRBJ1-4, with 8 nucleotides matching TRBD1. V shed 4 bases, J shed 8 bases, and the junction held 7 bases outside the gene matches. CDR1 is SGHNT, CDR2 YYREEE, per germline (reference sequence). The CDR3 spans 14 residues. Here the CDR3 reads CASSPGQGWEKLFF. As DNA, the CDR3 is TGTGCCAGCAGCCCAGGACAGGGCTGGGAAAAACTGTTTTTT.

The chain couples TRBV18 to TRBJ1-1; 7 bases line up with TRBD1. Germline V gene lookup returns CDR1 KGHSH and CDR2 LQKENI. CDR3 length: 13 residues. Losses at the gene ends were 6 bases for V and 3 bases for J; bases not matched to a gene: 4. The CDR3 spells CASSTGFDTEAFF. The DNA for the CDR3 is TGTGCCAGCTCGACAGGGTTCGACACTGAAGCTTTCTTT.

This chain connects TRBV7-9 to TRBJ2-3; 10 nucleotides line up with TRBD2. CDR1 and CDR2 (germline): SEHNR, FQNEAQ (reference sequence). V was pared by 4 bases and J by 1 base, with 5 bases of the junction left unmatched. The length of the CDR3 is 16 residues. This CDR3 reads CASSSVLAGGTDTQYF. The DNA for the CDR3 is TGTGCCAGCAGCTCGGTCCTAGCGGGGGGCACAGATACGCAGTATTTT.

This chain uses TRBV11-3 with TRBJ1-3; D is ambiguous. CDR3 length equals 14 residues. Germline loops: CDR1 SGHNT, CDR2 YENEEA. V was pared by 3 bases and J by 0 bases, with 6 bases between. The CDR3 coding sequence is TGTGCCAGCAGCTTTTCAGGCTCTGGAAACACCATATATTTT. Residues: CASSFSGSGNTIYF. The whole variable domain, filled in from reference TRBV11-3 and TRBJ1-3, reads EAGVVQSPRYKIIEKKQPVAFWCNPISGHNTLYWYLQNLGQGPELLIRYENEEAVDDSQLPKDRFSAERLKGVDSTLKIQPAELGDSAVYLCASSFSGSGNTIYFGEGSWLTVV.

The rearrangement joins TRBV30 to TRBJ2-7; D may be TRBD2 (5 bases). Germline V gene lookup returns CDR1 GTSNPN and CDR2 SVGIG (reference sequence). Deletions cut 4 bases from V and 3 bases from J, with 16 bases between. The CDR3 extends over 14 amino acids. This chain's CDR3 is CAWNAHEEGYEQYF. The CDR3 bases are TGTGCCTGGAACGCCCACGAAGAGGGCTACGAGCAGTACTTC.

This chain uses TRBV7-3 with TRBJ1-2, with D possibly being TRBD1 (5 bases). The V end lost 0 bases, the J end lost 4 bases, and 12 bases lay between the germline ends. Germline V CDR1 and CDR2: SGHTA, FQGTGA. This CDR3 has 15 amino acids. The CDR3 here is CASSLTPGTPYGYTF. The CDR3, as DNA: TGTGCCAGCAGCTTAACCCCCGGGACTCCCTATGGCTACACCTTC.

This chain links TRBV7-2 with TRBJ1-4; D is perhaps TRBD1 (5 bases). V gave up 2 bases and J gave up 4 bases, with 8 bases separating them. CDR3 size: 14 residues. Per the germline V gene, CDR1 is SGHTA and CDR2 is FQGNSA. The CDR3 nucleotides are TGTGCCAGCAGCTTATCAGGGATTAATGAAAAACTGTTTTTT. This codes for CASSLSGINEKLFF.

This chain uses TRBV7-2 with TRBJ2-5, with 8 bases aligning to TRBD2. V was clipped by 5 bases and J by 1 base; unmatched bases: 12. The germline V gene encodes CDR1 SGHTA and CDR2 FQGNSA. The CDR3 has 17 amino acids. Written as DNA, the CDR3 is TGTGCCAGCAGCCCTCTTCGCGCTAGCGGGCGCCAAGAGACCCAGTACTTC. Its protein product is CASSPLRASGRQETQYF.

The V call is TRBV7-2, the J call TRBJ2-1, with 11 bases matching TRBD1. This CDR3 is built from 18 residues. Germline trimming cut 5 bases from V and 8 bases from J; bases unmatched to any gene: 17. Germline V gene sequence: CDR1 SGHTA, CDR2 FQGNSA. The CDR3 DNA is TGTGCCAGCAGCCTTACCTCTTCCCGGGACAGGGGGTTAGATGAGCAGTTCTTC. Its translation is CASSLTSSRDRGLDEQFF.

The rearrangement joins TRBV5-4 to TRBJ1-2, with 10 bases that match TRBD1. The length of the CDR3 is 14 residues. V was pared by 4 bases and J by 7 bases, with 7 bases of the junction left unmatched. In germline, CDR1 is SGHNT, CDR2 YYREEE (reference sequence). The CDR3 here is CASSGDRGRRGYTF. CDR3 coding DNA: TGTGCCAGCAGCGGAGACAGGGGGCGGCGTGGCTACACCTTC.

V usage is TRBV18 and J usage is TRBJ1-2, with D perhaps TRBD1 (5 bases). The CDR3 loop spans 15 amino acids. CDR1 is KGHSH and CDR2 is LQKENI in the germline V gene. V was cut by 6 bases and J by 6 bases, with 20 bases left in between. Written as DNA, the CDR3 is TGTGCCAGCTCGCCGACGCCGACAGCCCAAAATGGCTACACCTTC. Its translation: CASSPTPTAQNGYTF.

This clone was detected only once. The chain employs TRBV5-1 and TRBJ2-2; TRBD1 is a possible D gene (6 bases). Germline CDR1 is SGHRS and CDR2 is YFSETQ. This CDR3 has 14 amino acids. V lost 4 bases and J lost 2, with 9 bases in between. The CDR3 nucleotides are TGCGCCAGCAGCCAAGGGGGAAACACCGGGGAGCTGTTTTTT. Translation: CASSQGGNTGELFF. The whole variable domain, remainder taken from reference TRBV5-1 and TRBJ2-2, is KAGVTQTPRYLIKTRGQQVTLSCSPISGHRSVSWYQQTPGQGLQFLFEYFSETQRNKGNFPGRFSGRQFSNSRSEMNVSTLELGDSALYLCASSQGGNTGELFFGEGSRLTVL.

The chain combines TRBV7-8 with TRBJ2-3, with D uncertain. The germline gives CDR1 SGHVS, CDR2 FQNEAQ. This CDR3 has 16 amino acids. Trimming took 4 bases from V and 3 from J, leaving 17 bases between them. The CDR3 region is CASSSLQVISTDTQYF. The DNA for the CDR3 is TGTGCCAGCAGCTCACTCCAGGTCATCTCAACAGATACGCAGTATTTT.

The chain uses TRBV2 and TRBJ1-1, with D uncertain. Germline CDR1 and CDR2: SNHLY and FYNNEI. The V end was cut by 6 bases, the J end by 0 bases, with 8 bases between. This CDR3 spans 13 amino acids. The CDR3 is CASSRSLNTEAFF. The DNA for the CDR3 is TGTGCCAGCAGCCGGAGTCTGAACACTGAAGCTTTCTTT.

This rearrangement joins TRBV28 to TRBJ1-4; D perhaps matches TRBD1 (6 bases). This CDR3 is 16 amino acids long. The V and J ends lost 5 bases and 5 bases respectively, with 18 bases between them. The germline CDR1 and CDR2 sequences are MDHEN and SYDVKM. Here the CDR3 reads CASSPLDRGWNEKLFF. The CDR3 DNA reads as TGTGCCAGCAGTCCCTTAGATAGGGGGTGGAATGAAAAACTGTTTTTT.

The V and J genes are TRBV18 and TRBJ2-7; a weak D match, TRBD1 (5 bases). The germline gives CDR1 KGHSH, CDR2 LQKENI. This CDR3 is 16 amino acids long. V was pared by 3 bases and J by 1 base, with 16 bases between. CDR3 residues: CASSPRLHDSSYEQYF. The CDR3 DNA is TGTGCCAGCTCACCGAGGCTTCATGACAGTTCCTACGAGCAGTACTTC.

In DNA form, the CDR3 reads TGTGCCAGCAGCTCGACAGATTACGAAAAACTGTTTTTT. Translating gives CASSSTDYEKLFF. The chain joins TRBV5-5 to TRBJ1-4; D is possibly TRBD1 (5 bases). V was trimmed by 3 bases and J by 8 bases, leaving 11 bases between them. The germline V gene encodes CDR1 SGHKS and CDR2 YYEKEE (reference sequence). The CDR3 runs to 13 residues.

This clone came up once. The chain has TRBV10-1 and TRBJ1-5, with TRBD1 matching 7 bases. This CDR3 has 17 amino acids. V was pared by 8 bases and J by 3 bases, with 16 bases of the junction left unmatched. Germline V gene sequence: CDR1 WNHNN, CDR2 SYGVQD (reference sequence). The CDR3 protein is CASRVRLGQEHNQPQHF. The CDR3 nucleotides read TGCGCCAGCCGAGTACGCCTCGGACAGGAACACAATCAGCCCCAGCATTTT.

The rearrangement uses TRBV14 and TRBJ1-4; D not resolved. The CDR3 totals 13 residues. Germline V gives CDR1 SGHDN, CDR2 FVKESK. The V and J ends lost 2 bases and 8 bases respectively, with 9 bases between them. The chain's CDR3 is CASSQYTVEKLFF. In nucleotides, the CDR3 is TGTGCCAGCAGCCAATATACGGTAGAAAAACTGTTTTTT. Full variable domain (remainder filled in from reference TRBV14 and TRBJ1-4): EAGVTQFPSHSVIEKGQTVTLRCDPISGHDNLYWYRRVMGKEIKFLLHFVKESKQDESGMPNNRFLAERTGGTYSTLKVQPAELEDSGVYFCASSQYTVEKLFFGSGTQLSVL.

The gene calls are TRBV9 and TRBJ1-1; no clear D gene. Germline values: CDR1 SGDLS, CDR2 YYNGEE. Trimming took off 3 bases at V and 0 bases at J, with 6 bases between the two ends. CDR3 length: 13 residues. The CDR3 DNA reads TGTGCCAGCAGCGCCCCCATGAACACTGAAGCTTTCTTT. Translating it yields CASSAPMNTEAFF.

The chain couples TRBV28 to TRBJ1-1, with no clear D. Per germline, CDR1 MDHEN and CDR2 SYDVKM. The CDR3 has 13 residues. The V and J ends lost 6 bases and 3 bases respectively, with 11 bases between them. The CDR3 coding sequence is TGTGCCAGCAGCAGGAGGCGTGACACTGAAGCTTTCTTT. Its protein product is CASSRRRDTEAFF.

The chain employs TRBV5-1 and TRBJ1-2, with 8 bases lining up with TRBD1. The CDR3 is 17 residues long. CDR1 is SGHRS and CDR2 is YFSETQ in the germline V gene. V shed 4 bases, J shed 2 bases, and the junction held 13 bases outside the gene matches. The CDR3 region has the DNA TGCGCCAGCAGCCCAGGGACAGGAAACCCGCAGAACTATGGCTACACCTTC. Translation: CASSPGTGNPQNYGYTF.

The rearrangement joins TRBV19 to TRBJ2-5; D is unresolved. The V and J ends lost 3 bases and 1 base respectively, with 6 bases between them. The CDR3 is 13 amino acids. The V gene's germline CDR1 is LNHDA and CDR2 SQIVND (reference sequence). DNA of the CDR3: TGTGCCAGTAGTATTCGAGTCCAAGAGACCCAGTACTTC. It codes for CASSIRVQETQYF. The full variable domain, with the rest looked up from reference TRBV19 and TRBJ2-5, is DGGITQSPKYLFRKEGQNVTLSCEQNLNHDAMYWYRQDPGQGLRLIYYSQIVNDFQKGDIAEGYSVSREKKESFPLTVTSAQKNPTAFYLCASSIRVQETQYFGPGTRLLVL.